These T cell receptor beta chains were read from a single sample in a study of OX40 agonist ivuxolimab in advanced cancers. Repertoires were generated with immunoSEQ multiplex PCR, while TCRdb's copy carries only in-frame clones and drops some. The table has around 94,000 clones, around nine tenths seen once. Source: CD4+ or CD8+ T cells sorted from blood, taken in a trial of the OX40 agonist ivuxolimab. All receptors derive from an adult with an advanced solid tumor such as melanoma, head and neck, liver or kidney cancer. Both conserved end residues are part of each CDR3. D genes are given only for firm matches. Expanded clones are given a class, and other clones once, few, many or no size at all.

j_gene,d_gene,abundance,v_gene,CDR3aa,CDR3nt
TRBJ1-2,-,-,TRBV2,CASSDYGGRAYGYTF,TGTGCCAGCAGTGATTACGGGGGGAGGGCCTATGGCTACACCTTC
TRBJ1-6,-,few,TRBV4-1,CASSQDRAGDDSPLHF,TGCGCCAGCAGCCAAGATCGGGCGGGGGACGATTCACCCCTCCACTTT
TRBJ2-1,-,-,TRBV9,CASSVYDQGNEQFF,TGTGCCAGCAGCGTATACGACCAGGGTAATGAGCAGTTCTTC
TRBJ2-1,-,-,TRBV30,CAWSVPPQFNNEQFF,TGTGCCTGGAGTGTACCCCCACAGTTCAACAATGAGCAGTTCTTC
TRBJ2-5,TRBD1,-,TRBV5-1,CASFVGQGAGETQYF,TGCGCCAGCTTCGTAGGACAGGGGGCGGGTGAGACCCAGTACTTC
TRBJ2-1,TRBD2,-,TRBV6-1,CASSAKTSGNEQFF,TGTGCCAGCAGTGCGAAGACTAGCGGCAATGAGCAGTTCTTC
TRBJ1-1,-,once,TRBV6-6,CAITDRNTEAFF,TGTGCCATTACGGACAGGAACACTGAAGCTTTCTTT
TRBJ1-1,-,-,TRBV7-7,CASSSNPNTEAFF,TGTGCCAGCAGTTCTAATCCGAACACTGAAGCTTTCTTT
TRBJ2-7,-,-,TRBV2,CASKQGPYEQYF,TGTGCCAGTAAACAGGGACCCTACGAGCAGTACTTC
TRBJ2-3,TRBD1,-,TRBV5-3,CARGTGVTDTQYF,TGTGCCAGAGGGACAGGGGTAACAGATACGCAGTATTTT
TRBJ2-7,-,-,TRBV2,CASSERGSYEQYF,TGTGCCAGCAGTGAGAGGGGTTCCTACGAGCAGTACTTC
TRBJ1-2,-,-,TRBV5-4,CASSVALRGYGYTF,TGTGCCAGCAGCGTGGCCCTCAGGGGCTATGGCTACACCTTC
TRBJ1-1,-,few,TRBV4-1,CASREGLDSFNTEAFF,TGCGCCAGCAGAGAGGGGCTGGACAGCTTTAACACTGAAGCTTTCTTT
TRBJ1-4,-,-,TRBV5-5,CASSLGSTTNEKLFF,TGTGCCAGCAGCTTGGGCAGCACAACTAATGAAAAACTGTTTTTT
TRBJ2-5,-,-,TRBV5-1,CASSSSRQRQETQYF,TGCGCCAGCAGTTCCTCCAGACAGAGACAAGAGACCCAGTACTTC
TRBJ1-2,-,-,TRBV29-1,CSVYSTKGYGYTF,TGCAGCGTTTACAGCACGAAGGGCTATGGCTACACCTTC
TRBJ2-2,TRBD1,once,TRBV27,CASSLNRGRGNAGELFF,TGTGCCAGCAGTTTGAACAGGGGGCGCGGGAACGCCGGGGAGCTGTTTTTT
TRBJ2-2,-,-,TRBV5-1,CASSPDGRTTGELFF,TGCGCCAGCAGCCCGGACGGACGGACCACCGGGGAGCTGTTTTTT
TRBJ2-7,TRBD1,-,TRBV11-2,CASSPSGGRDRTYEQYF,TGTGCCAGCAGCCCGTCAGGAGGTCGGGACAGGACGTACGAGCAGTACTTC
TRBJ2-5,TRBD2,-,TRBV5-1,CATRPRGTSGGAPETQYF,TGCGCCACCCGACCTCGGGGGACTAGCGGGGGGGCCCCAGAGACCCAGTACTTC
TRBJ2-1,TRBD2,-,TRBV10-3,CATLSMGGDTEQFF,TGTGCCACCCTGTCTATGGGAGGGGATACTGAGCAGTTCTTC
TRBJ1-2,TRBD1,-,TRBV5-4,CASRLTGGRYGYTF,TGTGCCAGCAGGTTGACAGGGGGTCGGTATGGCTACACCTTC
TRBJ2-3,-,-,TRBV2,CASRMGTAGDTQYF,TGTGCCAGCAGAATGGGGACGGCGGGAGATACGCAGTATTTT
TRBJ2-7,TRBD1,-,TRBV6-6,CASRDDYRGGNEQYF,TGTGCCAGCAGAGACGATTACAGGGGTGGCAACGAGCAGTACTTC
TRBJ2-2,TRBD2,-,TRBV15,CATSRGLAAPIRELFF,TGTGCCACCAGCAGAGGACTAGCAGCCCCAATAAGGGAGCTGTTTTTT
TRBJ2-1,TRBD1,-,TRBV10-3,CAIWDRGVNEQFF,TGTGCCATTTGGGACAGGGGGGTGAATGAGCAGTTCTTC
TRBJ1-5,-,-,TRBV6-5,CASRIGMGNQPQHF,TGTGCCAGCAGAATAGGGATGGGCAATCAGCCCCAGCATTTT
TRBJ2-3,TRBD1,-,TRBV27,CASSSRQGWADTQYF,TGTGCCAGCAGTTCTAGACAGGGTTGGGCAGATACGCAGTATTTT
TRBJ2-7,-,-,TRBV30,CAWSQGVHEQYF,TGTGCCTGGAGCCAGGGTGTCCACGAGCAGTACTTC
TRBJ1-3,TRBD1,once,TRBV19,CASSIDGQGWRNTIYF,TGTGCCAGTAGTATAGATGGACAGGGATGGAGGAACACCATATATTTT
TRBJ2-1,TRBD1,-,TRBV5-5,CASSPRQGLYNEQFF,TGTGCCAGCAGCCCCCGACAGGGTTTATACAATGAGCAGTTCTTC
TRBJ2-7,TRBD2,-,TRBV7-6,CASSLRFGGWNEQYF,TGTGCCAGCAGCTTAAGATTCGGGGGGTGGAACGAGCAGTACTTC
TRBJ2-1,-,-,TRBV6-1,CASSFLDEQFF,TGTGCCAGCAGTTTTTTGGATGAGCAGTTCTTC
TRBJ2-7,TRBD1,-,TRBV30,CAWSPGQGAYEQYF,TGTGCCTGGAGCCCGGGACAGGGGGCCTACGAGCAGTACTTC
TRBJ1-2,-,-,TRBV7-9,CASSHGSNYGYTF,TGTGCCAGCAGTCACGGGTCGAACTATGGCTACACCTTC
TRBJ1-6,TRBD1,-,TRBV18,CASSPPTGMGSPLHF,TGTGCCAGCTCACCCCCGACAGGGATGGGGTCACCCCTCCACTTT
TRBJ2-7,TRBD2,-,TRBV7-2,CASSSKGGEQYF,TGTGCCAGCAGCTCCAAGGGAGGGGAGCAGTACTTC
TRBJ2-2,-,-,TRBV11-2,CASSFSRGYTGELFF,TGTGCCAGCAGCTTTTCTAGGGGGTACACCGGGGAGCTGTTTTTT
TRBJ2-1,TRBD1,-,TRBV5-1,CASSFRDRGWDEQFF,TGCGCCAGCAGCTTCAGGGACAGGGGGTGGGATGAGCAGTTCTTC
TRBJ1-5,-,medium-sized,TRBV9,CASSPNQPQHF,TGTGCCAGCAGCCCTAATCAGCCCCAGCATTTT
TRBJ1-3,TRBD1,-,TRBV18,CASSPTGRGNTIYF,TGTGCCAGCTCACCGACAGGGAGAGGAAACACCATATATTTT
TRBJ1-1,-,once,TRBV5-1,CASSTQGGGTEAFF,TGCGCCAGCAGCACCCAGGGAGGGGGCACTGAAGCTTTCTTT
TRBJ2-1,TRBD2,-,TRBV7-6,CASSQLGSGGGEQFF,TGTGCCAGCAGCCAACTGGGTAGCGGGGGGGGTGAGCAGTTCTTC
TRBJ2-5,TRBD2,-,TRBV10-2,CASSDGRAGGGGETQYF,TGCGCCAGCAGTGATGGGCGAGCGGGGGGGGGAGGAGAGACCCAGTACTTC
TRBJ1-1,-,-,TRBV19,CASSPKRDGVLSAFF,TGTGCCAGTAGTCCCAAGCGGGACGGGGTCCTTTCGGCTTTCTTT
TRBJ1-1,-,-,TRBV5-6,CASSLRVVGNTEAFF,TGTGCCAGCAGCCTCCGGGTAGTGGGGAACACTGAAGCTTTCTTT
TRBJ1-6,-,-,TRBV9,CASSAHLNSPLHF,TGTGCCAGCAGCGCACACCTCAATTCACCCCTCCACTTT
TRBJ1-2,-,-,TRBV2,CASSEGGRDYGYTF,TGTGCCAGCAGTGAGGGGGGACGGGACTATGGCTACACCTTC
TRBJ2-3,-,-,TRBV7-9,CASSLAGATDTQYF,TGTGCCAGCAGCTTGGCGGGGGCAACAGATACGCAGTATTTT
TRBJ2-5,-,-,TRBV11-2,CAGSLMQYRTYQETQYF,TGTGCCGGCAGCTTAATGCAGTATCGGACTTACCAAGAGACCCAGTACTTC
TRBJ2-7,-,once,TRBV6-6,CASSYSQGPQYF,TGTGCCAGCAGTTACTCACAGGGCCCGCAGTACTTC
TRBJ1-2,TRBD1,-,TRBV5-8,CASSPPVRGYGYTF,TGTGCCAGCTCCCCCCCGGTCAGGGGGTATGGCTACACCTTC
TRBJ2-2,TRBD1,-,TRBV7-6,CASSLVIGGTVSNTGELFF,TGTGCCAGCAGCTTAGTTATCGGTGGGACAGTCTCGAACACCGGGGAGCTGTTTTTT
TRBJ1-1,TRBD1,-,TRBV27,CASSLKVQGGTEAFF,TGTGCCAGCAGTTTAAAGGTCCAGGGGGGCACTGAAGCTTTCTTT
TRBJ2-4,-,-,TRBV4-3,CASSQDLAPGAKNIQYF,TGCGCCAGCAGCCAAGATTTAGCCCCCGGGGCCAAAAACATTCAGTACTTC
TRBJ1-4,-,-,TRBV5-1,CASSLVASGTDNEKLFF,TGCGCCAGCAGCTTGGTCGCCTCCGGGACGGACAATGAAAAACTGTTTTTT
TRBJ2-1,TRBD2,-,TRBV5-1,CASSVQRGDFNEQFF,TGCGCCAGCAGCGTCCAGCGGGGGGATTTCAATGAGCAGTTCTTC